These T cell receptor beta chains were read from a single sample in a study of cytomegalovirus exposure and HLA in healthy donors. Measured with immunoSEQ multiplex PCR; TCRdb has only the in-frame clones, and not every one. The sample holds 120,000 to 150,000 clones, about 76% seen once. Sequenced sample: PBMCs. The source of these receptors is a female donor in good health and CMV-seronegative. CDR3s include the opening cysteine and the closing phenylalanine or tryptophan. D genes are given only for firm matches. For some rows the clone size is stated as once, few or many, or as a class when expanded; others skip it.

>TRBD2|TRBJ2-7|TRBV4-3|once
CASSQLAGESSYEQYF
TGCGCCAGCAGCCAACTAGCGGGAGAAAGCTCCTACGAGCAGTACTTC
>-|TRBJ2-5|TRBV7-2|-
CASSLALARGETQYF
TGTGCCAGCAGCTTAGCGCTTGCCAGGGGAGAGACCCAGTACTTC
>-|TRBJ2-5|TRBV2|-
CASSETGKGEETQYF
TGTGCCAGCAGTGAAACAGGGAAGGGCGAAGAGACCCAGTACTTC
>-|TRBJ1-4|TRBV28|once
CASSLVGTLGEKLFF
TGTGCCAGCAGTTTGGTAGGGACTCTGGGTGAAAAACTGTTTTTT
>-|TRBJ1-1|TRBV5-1|-
CASSPGGRGTEAFF
TGCGCCAGCAGCCCTGGGGGCCGGGGCACTGAAGCTTTCTTT
>TRBD2|TRBJ2-5|TRBV7-2|-
CASSPATSSGRWETQYF
TGTGCCAGCAGCCCGGCCACCTCTAGCGGGAGGTGGGAGACCCAGTACTTC
>-|TRBJ2-5|TRBV6-6|-
CASSWVDWQETQYF
TGTGCCAGCAGTTGGGTCGACTGGCAAGAGACCCAGTACTTC
>-|TRBJ2-1|TRBV7-3|-
CASSPSNGEQFF
TGTGCCAGCAGCCCGAGCAATGGTGAGCAGTTCTTC
>-|TRBJ1-6|TRBV9|-
CASSVRGESLSPLHF
TGTGCCAGCAGCGTACGCGGGGAATCATTATCACCCCTCCACTTT
>TRBD2|TRBJ2-1|TRBV6-6|-
CASSYPTTGLVEQFF
TGTGCCAGCAGTTACCCAACAACGGGACTAGTCGAGCAGTTCTTC
>-|TRBJ1-5|TRBV6-1|-
CASSLGRENQPQHF
TGTGCCAGCAGTTTAGGACGGGAAAATCAGCCCCAGCATTTT
>TRBD1|TRBJ2-2|TRBV9|-
CASSARGRAGELFF
TGTGCCAGCAGCGCCAGGGGGCGCGCCGGGGAGCTGTTTTTT
>-|TRBJ2-5|TRBV11-2|-
CASSATGQQETQYF
TGTGCCAGCAGCGCAACAGGACAGCAAGAGACCCAGTACTTC
>TRBD1|TRBJ2-7|TRBV6-1|-
CASSERQGYEQYF
TGTGCCAGCAGTGAAAGACAGGGCTACGAGCAGTACTTC
>-|TRBJ2-3|TRBV7-8|few
CASSLSLATSTDTQYF
TGTGCCAGCAGCCTTTCCCTAGCGACTAGCACAGATACGCAGTATTTT
>TRBD2|TRBJ2-1|TRBV5-1|-
CASSLTSGGGNEQFF
TGCGCCAGCAGTTTGACTAGCGGGGGGGGAAATGAGCAGTTCTTC
>-|TRBJ1-1|TRBV29-1|-
CSVEDRRANTEAFF
TGCAGCGTTGAAGATCGGAGGGCGAACACTGAAGCTTTCTTT
>-|TRBJ1-3|TRBV5-1|-
CASSAGISGNTIYF
TGCGCCAGCAGCGCGGGGATCTCTGGAAACACCATATATTTT
>TRBD2|TRBJ2-7|TRBV9|-
CASSVSSGSFGEQYF
TGTGCCAGCAGCGTTTCTAGCGGGAGTTTCGGCGAGCAGTACTTC
>-|TRBJ2-3|TRBV2|-
CASSPLADTQYF
TGTGCCAGCAGTCCCCTAGCTGATACGCAGTATTTT
>TRBD2|TRBJ2-1|TRBV27|-
CASSLSSSGGQTAFF
TGTGCCAGCAGTTTATCGTCTAGCGGGGGGCAGACAGCGTTCTTC
>-|TRBJ2-6|TRBV6-1|-
CASSELAGANVLTF
TGTGCCAGCAGTGAACTAGCTGGGGCCAACGTCCTGACTTTC